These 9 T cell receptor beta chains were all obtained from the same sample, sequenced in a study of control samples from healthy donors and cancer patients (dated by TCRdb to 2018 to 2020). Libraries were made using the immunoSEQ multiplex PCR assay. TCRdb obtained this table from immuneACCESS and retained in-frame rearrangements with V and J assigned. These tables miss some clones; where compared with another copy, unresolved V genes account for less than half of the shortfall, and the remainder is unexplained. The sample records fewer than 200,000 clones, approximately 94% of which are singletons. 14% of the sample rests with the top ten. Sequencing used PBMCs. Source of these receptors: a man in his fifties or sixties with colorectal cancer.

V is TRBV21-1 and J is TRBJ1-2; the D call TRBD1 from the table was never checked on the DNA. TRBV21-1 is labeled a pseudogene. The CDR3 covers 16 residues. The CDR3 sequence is CASKYHRALITYGYTF. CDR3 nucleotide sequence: TGTGCCAGCAAGTACCACAGGGCATTAATTACCTATGGCTACACCTTC.

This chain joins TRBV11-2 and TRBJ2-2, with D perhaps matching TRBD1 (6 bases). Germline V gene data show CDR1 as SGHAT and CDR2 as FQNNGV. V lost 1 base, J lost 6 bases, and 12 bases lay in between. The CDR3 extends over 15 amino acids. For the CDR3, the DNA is TGTGCCAGCAGCTTAGTTATGGGGGCGGCCGGGGAGCTGTTTTTT. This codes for CASSLVMGAAGELFF.

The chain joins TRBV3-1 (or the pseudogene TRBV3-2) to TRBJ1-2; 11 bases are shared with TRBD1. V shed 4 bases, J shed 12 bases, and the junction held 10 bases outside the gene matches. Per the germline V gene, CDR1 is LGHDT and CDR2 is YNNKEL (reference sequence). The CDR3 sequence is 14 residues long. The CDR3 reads CASSREGDRGSHTF. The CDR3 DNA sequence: TGTGCCAGCAGCCGAGAGGGGGACAGGGGGTCACACACCTTC.

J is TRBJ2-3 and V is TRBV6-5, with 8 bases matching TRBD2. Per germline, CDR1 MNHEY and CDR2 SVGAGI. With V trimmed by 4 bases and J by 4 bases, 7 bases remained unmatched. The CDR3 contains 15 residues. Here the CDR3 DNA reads TGTGCCAGCAGTTTTAACCGGGGGGGGGCAGATACGCAGTATTTT. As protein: CASSFNRGGADTQYF.

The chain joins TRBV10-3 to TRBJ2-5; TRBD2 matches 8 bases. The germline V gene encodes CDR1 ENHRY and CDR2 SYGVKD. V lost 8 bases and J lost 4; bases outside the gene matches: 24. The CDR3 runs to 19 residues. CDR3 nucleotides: TGTGCCATCCGTGGGGGCGGGGGGCCGATAAGACTCCTTAGAGAGACCCAGTACTTC. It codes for CAIRGGGGPIRLLRETQYF.

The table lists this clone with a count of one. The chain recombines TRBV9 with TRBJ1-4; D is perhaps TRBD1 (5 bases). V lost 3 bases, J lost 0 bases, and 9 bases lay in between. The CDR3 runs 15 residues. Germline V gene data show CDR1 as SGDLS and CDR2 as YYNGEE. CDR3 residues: CASSEGPATNEKLFF. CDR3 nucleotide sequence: TGTGCCAGCAGCGAGGGACCGGCAACTAATGAAAAACTGTTTTTT.

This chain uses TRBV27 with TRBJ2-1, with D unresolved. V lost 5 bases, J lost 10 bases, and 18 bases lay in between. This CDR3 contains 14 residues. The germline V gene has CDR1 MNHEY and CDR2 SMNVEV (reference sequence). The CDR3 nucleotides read TGTGCCAGCAGTCCCGCCCACCGCCTAGAGGAGCAGTTCTTC. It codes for CASSPAHRLEEQFF.

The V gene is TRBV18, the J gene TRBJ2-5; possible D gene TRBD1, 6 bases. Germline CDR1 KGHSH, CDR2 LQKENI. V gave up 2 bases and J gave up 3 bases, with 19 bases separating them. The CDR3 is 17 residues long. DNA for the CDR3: TGTGCCAGCTCACCATCACTGACAGGACCTGGGGAAGAGACCCAGTACTTC. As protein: CASSPSLTGPGEETQYF.

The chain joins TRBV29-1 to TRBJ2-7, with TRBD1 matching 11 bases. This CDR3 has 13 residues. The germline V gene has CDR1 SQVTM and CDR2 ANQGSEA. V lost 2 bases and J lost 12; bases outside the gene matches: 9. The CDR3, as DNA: TGCAGCGTTGAATCGGGGACAGGGGGTTTATTGTACTTC. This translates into CSVESGTGGLLYF.